The 27 T cell receptor beta chains below all came from one sample that was sequenced in a study of shared clonotypes between healthy human individuals. Using immunoSEQ multiplex PCR, the repertoire was profiled, and TCRdb retains in-frame clones only, with some absent. The repertoire holds 2 million to 3 million clones, 80% to 95% seen once, with approximately 0.36% in the top ten. Material: naive CD4+ T cells from PBMCs. The subset was: CD45RA+ positively selected. These receptors all come from a man between 18 and 29 years old in good health. Some clones in this sample may be carry-over from other donors' samples.

The chain links TRBV7-2 to TRBJ2-4, with TRBD2 matching over 8 bases. The CDR3 totals 14 residues. Germline CDR1 is SGHTA and CDR2 is FQGNSA. V dropped 3 bases and J dropped 9; count of bases not matched to a gene: 7. The CDR3 coding sequence is TGTGCCAGCAGCTTCCCGGGACTAGGGCGCATTCAGTACTTC. It encodes CASSFPGLGRIQYF.

Written as DNA, the CDR3 is TGTGCCAGCAGTGAATTCTTCGGCAGGTCCTACGAGCAGTACTTC. This translates into CASSEFFGRSYEQYF. V gene TRBV2 combines with J gene TRBJ2-7; D remains unclear. The germline V gene has CDR1 SNHLY and CDR2 FYNNEI. The CDR3 is made up of 15 amino acids. Trimming removed 2 bases at V and 1 base at J, with 12 bases between.

This chain uses TRBV29-1 with TRBJ2-1; 10 positions agree with TRBD1. V lost 6 bases and J lost 5; bases outside the gene matches: 7. CDR1 SQVTM and CDR2 ANQGSEA come from the germline V gene. The CDR3 runs 14 residues. In DNA, the CDR3 is TGCAGCGTAAAGACAGGGGGCTATAACAATGAGCAGTTCTTC. It codes for CSVKTGGYNNEQFF.

The V and J genes are TRBV7-9 and TRBJ1-5; possible D gene TRBD1, 5 bases. The CDR3 is made up of 16 amino acids. V lost 0 bases to trimming and J lost 3 bases, with 12 bases between them. Germline values: CDR1 SEHNR, CDR2 FQNEAQ (reference sequence). This CDR3 is CASSLATGTVNQPQHF. The CDR3 bases are TGTGCCAGCAGCTTAGCAACCGGGACGGTCAATCAGCCCCAGCATTTT.

CDR3 bases: TGTGCCAGCAGCTCCTCCTCCCCCCGATATAATCAGCCCCAGCATTTT. Its translation: CASSSSSPRYNQPQHF. The J gene is TRBJ1-5, the V gene TRBV7-9; no clear D gene. Trimming removed 4 bases at V and 4 bases at J, with 17 bases between. CDR3 length: 16 residues. Germline lookup yields CDR1 SEHNR and CDR2 FQNEAQ (reference sequence).

V is TRBV7-3 and J is TRBJ2-5; 11 bases align to TRBD1. This CDR3 comprises 15 residues. The V and J ends lost 3 bases and 1 base, in that order; junction bases with no gene match: 1. Germline V gene data show CDR1 as SGHTA and CDR2 as FQGTGA. This CDR3 reads CASSLGQGGQETQYF. The CDR3 coding sequence is TGTGCCAGCAGCTTGGGACAGGGGGGCCAAGAGACCCAGTACTTC.

Turning to this clone: At one boundary the junction diverges from the germline segment, which might be a read error. The genes are TRBV5-1 and TRBJ2-2, with D tentatively TRBD1 (5 bases). This CDR3 has 15 amino acids. Germline V CDR1 and CDR2: SGHRS, YFSETQ. CDR3 loop: CAGSLRQGWTGELFF. In DNA form, the CDR3 reads TGCGCCGGCAGCCTCAGGCAGGGTTGGACCGGGGAGCTGTTTTTT.

The V call is TRBV18, the J call TRBJ2-7; D is possibly TRBD1 (6 bases). The CDR3 runs 15 residues. The V and J ends lost 3 bases and 2 bases respectively, with 14 bases between them. Germline V gene data show CDR1 as KGHSH and CDR2 as LQKENI. The CDR3 loop is CASSPRWTVTYEQYF. The CDR3 region has the DNA TGTGCCAGCTCACCTCGATGGACAGTTACCTACGAGCAGTACTTC.

CDR3 nucleotide sequence: TGTGCCAGCAGCTCTAGCGGGGCGAACACCGGGGAGCTGTTTTTT. It yields the protein CASSSSGANTGELFF. This chain links TRBV6-4 with TRBJ2-2; 9 nucleotides align to TRBD2. The CDR3 consists of 15 residues. Germline CDR1 MRHNA, CDR2 SNTAGT. V lost 6 bases to trimming and J lost 0 bases; unmatched junction nucleotides: 2.

Comments on this clone: Other nucleotide sequences from this sample produce the same CDR3. Written as DNA, the CDR3 is TGCGCCAGCAGCCTACGTCTTTCGACAGATACGCAGTATTTT. Translation: CASSLRLSTDTQYF. The gene calls are TRBV5-1 and TRBJ2-3; D is unclear. The CDR3 is made up of 14 amino acids. The V gene lost 4 bases and the J gene lost 3 bases, with 12 bases spanning the gap. Germline values: CDR1 SGHRS, CDR2 YFSETQ.

Worth noting for this clone: This sample includes further DNA sequences coding for the same CDR3. The CDR3 region has the DNA TGTGCCAGCAGTGGGGGGTCTGGGGCCAACGTCCTGACTTTC. Protein sequence: CASSGGSGANVLTF. The chain has TRBV28 and TRBJ2-6, with TRBD2 as a possible D gene (6 bases). Looked up from germline, CDR1 is MDHEN and CDR2 is SYDVKM. This CDR3 region has 14 residues. Trimming left V 5 bases short and J 1 base short, with 6 bases between.

The chain employs TRBV5-1 and TRBJ1-2; no firm D call. The V end was cut by 0 bases, the J end by 1 base, with 7 bases between. The CDR3 runs to 14 residues. Per the germline V gene, CDR1 is SGHRS and CDR2 is YFSETQ. CDR3 loop: CASSLDSNNYGYTF. CDR3 bases: TGCGCCAGCAGCTTGGACAGCAATAACTATGGCTACACCTTC.

The gene calls are TRBV19 and TRBJ2-6; D possibly corresponds to TRBD1 (5 bases). V was trimmed by 3 bases and J by 4 bases, leaving 10 bases between them. The length of the CDR3 is 15 residues. Germline V gene sequence: CDR1 LNHDA, CDR2 SQIVND (reference sequence). The CDR3 region has the DNA TGTGCCAGTAGTATTCAGGGTGCCGGGGCCAACGTCCTGACTTTC. This encodes CASSIQGAGANVLTF.

This rearrangement joins TRBV5-1 to TRBJ2-1; D tentatively fits TRBD1 or TRBD2 (5 bases each). CDR3 length: 14 residues. V lost 4 bases, J lost 5 bases, and 13 bases lay in between. CDR1 is SGHRS, CDR2 YFSETQ, per germline. The DNA for the CDR3 is TGCGCCAGCAGCATGGGACCACCCAACAATGAGCAGTTCTTC. This gives the protein CASSMGPPNNEQFF.

The genes are TRBV28 and TRBJ1-2; TRBD1 matches 9 bases. In germline, CDR1 is MDHEN, CDR2 SYDVKM. The CDR3 spans 16 residues. V dropped 7 bases and J dropped 4; count of bases not matched to a gene: 13. The CDR3 region is CASNLLGGQGSYGYTF. The CDR3 DNA reads as TGTGCCAGCAACCTACTAGGGGGACAGGGAAGCTATGGCTACACCTTC.

This chain connects TRBV10-3 to TRBJ1-2; 7 nucleotides line up with TRBD1. From germline, CDR1 is ENHRY and CDR2 SYGVKD. The CDR3 is 13 amino acids. Unmatched junction bases numbered 8, after V lost 7 bases and J lost 6 bases. The CDR3 reads CAINVGQEDGYTF. DNA for the CDR3: TGTGCCATCAACGTAGGACAGGAGGATGGCTACACCTTC.

For the CDR3, the DNA is TGTGCCAGCACTTTGACTAGCGGGCCGGATAAGCAGTACTTC. Protein product: CASTLTSGPDKQYF. The chain is built from TRBV6-1 and TRBJ2-7; 10 nucleotides align to TRBD2. V trimming: 7 bases; J trimming: 8 bases; junction bases outside the gene matches: 11. The CDR3 length is 14 residues. Germline lookup yields CDR1 MNHNS and CDR2 SASEGT.

The gene calls are TRBV28 and TRBJ2-7; the D gene is possibly TRBD1 (6 bases). The V end was cut by 6 bases, the J end by 1 base, with 22 bases between. Germline CDR1 is MDHEN and CDR2 is SYDVKM. CDR3 length: 17 amino acids. The CDR3 DNA is TGTGCCAGCAGCCTGGACAGTTTGAAGGTCCGGTCCTACGAGCAGTACTTC. This encodes CASSLDSLKVRSYEQYF. The whole variable domain, remainder taken from reference TRBV28 and TRBJ2-7, is DVKVTQSSRYLVKRTGEKVFLECVQDMDHENMFWYRQDPGLGLRLIYFSYDVKMKEKGDIPEGYSVSREKKERFSLILESASTNQTSMYLCASSLDSLKVRSYEQYFGPGTRLTVT.

Details on this clone: The same CDR3 also results from other DNA sequences found in this sample. The chain couples TRBV28 to TRBJ2-1; TRBD1 might be the D (6 bases). The ends were cut back, 2 bases at V and 4 bases at J, with 9 bases in the middle. CDR1 and CDR2 (germline): MDHEN, SYDVKM. This CDR3 is built from 14 residues. CDR3 nucleotides: TGTGCCAGCAGTTTAGGAGGACAGTACAATGAGCAGTTCTTC. Its protein product is CASSLGGQYNEQFF.

V gene TRBV27 combines with J gene TRBJ1-2; D is uncertain. The V and J ends lost 5 bases and 0 bases respectively, with 7 bases between them. CDR1 and CDR2 from the germline V gene are MNHEY and SMNVEV (reference sequence). This CDR3 spans 13 amino acids. This chain's CDR3 is CASSKETNYGYTF. The CDR3 DNA follows: TGTGCCAGCAGTAAGGAGACTAACTATGGCTACACCTTC.

Points on this clone: Different DNA sequences within this sample yield the same CDR3. This chain connects TRBV11-2 to TRBJ2-1; D unresolved. The germline V gene has CDR1 SGHAT and CDR2 FQNNGV. The CDR3 runs to 14 residues. V lost 5 bases and J 0 bases, leaving 8 bases between the germline ends. In DNA form, the CDR3 reads TGTGCCAGCAGCCCACTTTCCTCCTACAATGAGCAGTTCTTC. Its protein is CASSPLSSYNEQFF.

The genes are TRBV29-1 and TRBJ1-2, with D perhaps TRBD1 (5 bases). Per germline, CDR1 SQVTM and CDR2 ANQGSEA. V lost 7 bases to trimming and J lost 4 bases, with 19 bases between them. The CDR3 has 14 residues. CDR3 amino acids: CSAGTATEGYGYTF. Here the CDR3 DNA reads TGCAGCGCCGGGACCGCAACTGAGGGCTATGGCTACACCTTC.

This clone has a handful of counts. The V gene is TRBV7-2, the J gene TRBJ1-5; D unresolved. V was shortened by 1 base and J by 3 bases, with 10 bases between the two germline ends. The CDR3 length is 15 residues. The V gene's germline CDR1 is SGHTA and CDR2 FQGNSA. As DNA, the CDR3 is TGTGCCAGCAGCTTAGGTCCAGTCTACAATCAGCCCCAGCATTTT. As protein: CASSLGPVYNQPQHF.

The chain couples TRBV9 to TRBJ1-4; no reliable D call. CDR1 and CDR2 from the germline V gene are SGDLS and YYNGEE. With 0 bases removed from V and 5 bases from J, the gap between germline ends came to 11 bases. The CDR3 covers 15 residues. In DNA, the CDR3 is TGTGCCAGCAGCGTAGCCCAGAATAGAAATGAAAAACTGTTTTTT. It is translated as CASSVAQNRNEKLFF.

The CDR3 spells CASSRGTSVTYEQYF. Written as DNA, the CDR3 is TGCGCCAGCTCCCGAGGGACTAGCGTAACCTACGAGCAGTACTTC. This chain links TRBV4-3 with TRBJ2-7; 10 bases agree with TRBD2. V lost 8 bases to trimming and J lost 2 bases; unmatched junction nucleotides: 9. This CDR3 is 15 amino acids long. Per the germline V gene, CDR1 is LGHNA and CDR2 is YSLEER.

The genes are TRBV5-5 and TRBJ2-2; D remains unclear. Germline V gene lookup returns CDR1 SGHKS and CDR2 YYEKEE (reference sequence). V dropped 0 bases and J dropped 6 bases, with 3 bases sitting between them. The CDR3 totals 12 residues. The CDR3 loop reads CASSLDSGELFF. Here the CDR3 DNA reads TGTGCCAGCAGCTTGGACTCCGGGGAGCTGTTTTTT. The whole variable domain, filled in from reference TRBV5-5 and TRBJ2-2, reads DAGVTQSPTHLIKTRGQQVTLRCSPISGHKSVSWYQQVLGQGPQFIFQYYEKEERGRGNFPDRFSARQFPNYSSELNVNALLLGDSALYLCASSLDSGELFFGEGSRLTVL.

The genes are TRBV10-3 and TRBJ2-2; 12 bases map to TRBD2. Germline CDR1 is ENHRY and CDR2 is SYGVKD. CDR3 length: 15 residues. J lost 4 bases, V lost 10 bases, and 7 bases had no gene match. CDR3 region: CATQLAGGSTGELFF. The CDR3 DNA sequence: TGTGCCACTCAACTAGCGGGAGGTTCCACCGGGGAGCTGTTTTTT.